These T cell receptor beta chains were read from a single sample in a study of T-cell memory formation after mild COVID-19. MiXCR was run by TCRdb on the 5' RACE reads, yielding one entry per CDR3 protein. In the table there are a few hundred thousand distinct CDR3 sequences, 28% of which are singletons. The sample taken for sequencing was PBMCs or a T cell subset sorted from them (not recorded which). These receptors were obtained from an adult woman who had mild COVID-19 (a few samples of this study predate the infection). Cell type and time point are not known. The CDR3 runs from the conserved cysteine through the conserved F or W. The D gene is left open where the match is weak. Not every row has a clone size; where given, it reads once, few, many or a size class.

size	V	J	D	CDR3	DNA
once	TRBV9	TRBJ1-5	.	CASSYGQLGQPQHF	TGTGCCAGCAGCTACGGACAACTTGGCCAGCCCCAGCATTTT
few	TRBV19	TRBJ2-7	TRBD2	CASSNSGRNPYEQYF	TGTGCCAGTAGTAATAGCGGGAGGAATCCCTACGAGCAGTACTTC
.	TRBV5-1	TRBJ2-7	TRBD1	CASSSRTGTGEQYF	TGCGCCAGCAGCTCGCGGACAGGTACAGGGGAGCAGTACTTC
.	TRBV12-3/TRBV12-4	TRBJ2-7	.	CASSLQGPHYEQYF	TGTGCCAGCAGTTTACAGGGGCCTCACTACGAGCAGTACTTC
few	TRBV5-1	TRBJ1-5	.	CASSLWGGINQPQHF	TGCGCCAGCAGCTTGTGGGGGGGTATCAATCAGCCCCAGCATTTT
few	TRBV12-3/TRBV12-4	TRBJ1-1	.	CASGRSGPEAFF	TGTGCCAGCGGGCGGTCAGGCCCTGAAGCTTTCTTT
.	TRBV6-2/TRBV6-3	TRBJ2-7	.	CASSSFWVADLELTYEQYF	TGTGCCAGCAGTTCCTTTTGGGTCGCGGACCTTGAACTGACCTACGAGCAGTACTTC
.	TRBV6-6	TRBJ2-2	.	CASSVGVYGTGELFF	TGTGCCAGTTCCGTTGGGGTATATGGCACCGGGGAGCTGTTTTTT
.	TRBV7-8	TRBJ1-5	.	CASSLRRGDQPQHF	TGTGCCAGCAGCCTCCGGCGGGGGGATCAGCCCCAGCATTTT
.	TRBV12-3/TRBV12-4	TRBJ1-5	.	CASSLGEHQPQHF	TGTGCCAGCAGTTTGGGGGAGCACCAGCCCCAGCATTTT
.	TRBV6-2/TRBV6-3	TRBJ1-5	.	CASSWDANQPQHF	TGTGCCAGCAGCTGGGACGCTAATCAGCCCCAGCATTTT
.	TRBV11-2	TRBJ2-1	.	CASSLVGRDSYNEQFF	TGTGCCAGCAGCTTAGTTGGCAGGGACTCCTACAATGAGCAGTTCTTC
.	TRBV5-6	TRBJ2-2	TRBD2	CASSLFPSGSLGTGELFF	TGTGCCAGCAGCTTGTTTCCTAGCGGGAGTCTGGGCACCGGGGAGCTGTTTTTT
.	TRBV6-2/TRBV6-3	TRBJ2-1	TRBD2	CASSYPTSGNNEQFF	TGTGCCAGCAGTTACCCGACTAGCGGGAACAATGAGCAGTTCTTC
.	TRBV24-1	TRBJ1-1	TRBD1	CATSQGGSTEAFF	TGTGCCACCAGTCAGGGGGGATCCACTGAAGCTTTCTTT
.	TRBV5-6	TRBJ2-7	.	CASSLVDAGPTYEQYF	TGTGCCAGCAGCTTAGTTGATGCGGGACCTACCTACGAGCAGTACTTC
many	TRBV12-3/TRBV12-4	TRBJ2-1	TRBD1	CASSPRDRGGNEQFF	TGTGCCAGCAGTCCCCGGGACAGGGGCGGCAATGAGCAGTTCTTC
few	TRBV29-1	TRBJ1-2	.	CSVEKTDYGYTF	TGCAGCGTTGAAAAGACGGATTATGGCTACACCTTC
.	TRBV6-4	TRBJ2-2	.	CASSDSYSPSAELFF	TGTGCCAGCAGTGACTCGTACAGTCCGTCCGCTGAGCTGTTTTTT
few	TRBV30	TRBJ1-5	.	CAWSKISNQPQHF	TGTGCCTGGAGTAAGATTAGCAATCAGCCCCAGCATTTT
.	TRBV5-8	TRBJ1-5	.	CASSREATNQPQHF	TGTGCCAGCAGCCGTGAAGCGACGAATCAGCCCCAGCATTTT
.	TRBV6-2/TRBV6-3	TRBJ2-5	TRBD2	CASSFSGRSDETQYF	TGTGCCAGCAGTTTTAGCGGGAGGTCTGATGAGACCCAGTACTTC
.	TRBV6-5	TRBJ2-1	TRBD1	CASSELFFPGQGTDNEQFF	TGTGCCAGCAGTGAACTATTTTTCCCTGGACAGGGTACGGACAATGAGCAGTTCTTC
.	TRBV7-2	TRBJ2-1	.	CASSLDGVYNEQFF	TGTGCCAGCAGCTTAGACGGCGTCTACAATGAGCAGTTCTTC
few	TRBV6-2/TRBV6-3	TRBJ2-2	.	CASSYDSYTGELFF	TGTGCCAGCAGTTACGACAGTTACACCGGGGAGCTGTTTTTT
.	TRBV10-3	TRBJ2-3	.	CAISESDTQYF	TGTGCCATCAGTGAGTCAGATACGCAGTATTTT
.	TRBV29-1	TRBJ2-1	.	CSVVRDEQFF	TGCAGCGTTGTCCGAGATGAGCAGTTCTTC
.	TRBV4-1	TRBJ1-2	.	CASSQEGGPNYGYTF	TGCGCCAGCAGCCAAGAGGGAGGCCCTAACTATGGCTACACCTTC
few	TRBV15	TRBJ2-1	.	CATSRDPKEQFF	TGTGCCACCAGCAGAGATCCCAAGGAGCAGTTCTTC
.	TRBV7-3	TRBJ2-5	.	CASSVDSGETQYF	TGTGCCAGCAGCGTGGACTCAGGAGAGACCCAGTACTTC
medium-sized	TRBV5-4	TRBJ2-3	.	CASSMGTDTQYF	TGTGCCAGCAGCATGGGAACAGATACGCAGTATTTT
few	TRBV15	TRBJ2-1	.	CATSTLAYNEQFF	TGTGCCACCAGCACCCTAGCTTACAATGAGCAGTTCTTC
.	TRBV4-1	TRBJ2-5	.	CASSLAGMETVAQETQYF	TGCGCCAGCAGCCTGGCAGGGATGGAGACTGTGGCCCAAGAGACCCAGTACTTC
.	TRBV7-3	TRBJ2-3	.	CASSRFQVDTQYF	TGTGCCAGCAGCCGTTTCCAGGTGGATACGCAGTATTTT
.	TRBV12-3/TRBV12-4	TRBJ2-1	TRBD2	CASRFTLAGGYNEQFF	TGTGCCAGCAGATTTACCCTAGCGGGAGGTTACAATGAGCAGTTCTTC